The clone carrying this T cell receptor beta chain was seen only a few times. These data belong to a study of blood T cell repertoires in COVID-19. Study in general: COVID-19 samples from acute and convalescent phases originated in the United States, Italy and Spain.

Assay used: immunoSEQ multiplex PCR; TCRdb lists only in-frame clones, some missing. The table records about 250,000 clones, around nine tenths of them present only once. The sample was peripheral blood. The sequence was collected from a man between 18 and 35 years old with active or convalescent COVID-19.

CDR3 nucleotide sequence: TGTGCCAGCAGCTCCGGGAACCTCAATGAGCAGTTCTTC. Translated: CASSSGNLNEQFF. The V and J genes are TRBV5-6 and TRBJ2-1, with D possibly being TRBD2 (5 bases). The CDR3 loop spans 13 amino acids. Deletions cut 3 bases from V and 6 bases from J, with 10 bases between. Germline-derived CDR1 and CDR2 are SGHDT and YYEEEE.